This TCR beta chain was identified in a study of T cell repertoires in cytomegalovirus infection. This clonotype appeared a few times. CDR1 and CDR2 from the germline V gene are MNHEY and SVGEGT. V lost 6 bases and J lost 5; bases outside the gene matches: 5. This CDR3 contains 14 residues. TCRdb analysed the reads with MiXCR anew, one entry per CDR3 protein. The sample consists of 250,000 to 300,000 distinct CDR3 sequences, roughly 26% of them appearing once. This chain connects TRBV6-2 or TRBV6-3 to TRBJ2-1; 9 positions agree with TRBD1. The sample consisted of PBMCs. The TCR comes from a human donor in good health (CMV status not recorded). Some clones in this sample may be carry-over from other donors' samples. The CDR3: CASRGTGTHNEQFF. The CDR3 nucleotides are TGTGCCAGCAGGGGGACAGGGACCCACAATGAGCAGTTCTTC.